A selection of T cell receptor beta chains follows, all from one sample in a study of T cells in Graves' hyperthyroidism and ophthalmopathy. Each CDR3 protein is one row after TCRdb ran MiXCR on the multiplex PCR reads. The repertoire includes 250,000 to 300,000 distinct CDR3 sequences, about an eighth of them detected once, and almost 8% sits in the top ten. The source material was blood. Source of these receptors: a woman aged 25 to 39 with Graves' hyperthyroidism that later progressed to Graves' ophthalmopathy. CDR3s leave out the opening cysteine and the closing phenylalanine or tryptophan. Fields, in order: D gene, J gene, V gene, CDR3 protein. A D gene is named only where the DNA matches it firmly.

d_call: -; j_call: TRBJ1-1; v_call: TRBV29-1; cdr3_aa: SVELPLSVNTEAF
d_call: -; j_call: TRBJ2-6; v_call: TRBV12-3/TRBV12-4; cdr3_aa: ASSRGGANVLT
d_call: TRBD2; j_call: TRBJ2-5; v_call: TRBV11-2; cdr3_aa: ASSLLVGGEGTQY
d_call: -; j_call: TRBJ2-3; v_call: TRBV7-3; cdr3_aa: ASSPIPLDTQY
d_call: -; j_call: TRBJ2-2; v_call: TRBV20-1; cdr3_aa: SARVVPNTGELF
d_call: -; j_call: TRBJ2-1; v_call: TRBV9; cdr3_aa: ASSVGVWTSGEQF
d_call: -; j_call: TRBJ2-6; v_call: TRBV20-1; cdr3_aa: SARDLTAASGANVLT
d_call: -; j_call: TRBJ1-6; v_call: TRBV28; cdr3_aa: ASTYLGYNSPLH
d_call: -; j_call: TRBJ1-1; v_call: TRBV6-1; cdr3_aa: ASRLSGQFFMNTEAF
d_call: -; j_call: TRBJ1-4; v_call: TRBV30; cdr3_aa: AWSVRGATNEKLF
d_call: -; j_call: TRBJ2-2; v_call: TRBV11-3; cdr3_aa: ASSEGMYGELF
d_call: -; j_call: TRBJ2-7; v_call: TRBV12-5; cdr3_aa: ASGYRQGAYEQY
d_call: -; j_call: TRBJ1-6; v_call: TRBV25-1; cdr3_aa: ASRGPPDSPLH
d_call: TRBD1; j_call: TRBJ2-7; v_call: TRBV20-1; cdr3_aa: SARETGDYEQY
d_call: TRBD1; j_call: TRBJ1-3; v_call: TRBV28; cdr3_aa: ASSPIGGTGFSGNTIY
d_call: -; j_call: TRBJ2-7; v_call: TRBV30; cdr3_aa: AWRRGIEQY
d_call: -; j_call: TRBJ1-1; v_call: TRBV25-1; cdr3_aa: ASSEGENTEAF
d_call: TRBD1; j_call: TRBJ2-7; v_call: TRBV6-2/TRBV6-3; cdr3_aa: ASSYPGTAYEQY
d_call: TRBD1; j_call: TRBJ2-7; v_call: TRBV20-1; cdr3_aa: SARTPTGAPREQY
d_call: -; j_call: TRBJ1-1; v_call: TRBV28; cdr3_aa: ASSHSRDLRLWAF
d_call: -; j_call: TRBJ2-2; v_call: TRBV24-1; cdr3_aa: ATSDTRGNTGELF
d_call: -; j_call: TRBJ2-1; v_call: TRBV12-3/TRBV12-4; cdr3_aa: AIESGSNEQF
d_call: TRBD2; j_call: TRBJ2-1; v_call: TRBV6-2/TRBV6-3; cdr3_aa: ASSRLGLADSYNEQF
d_call: -; j_call: TRBJ2-1; v_call: TRBV7-2; cdr3_aa: ASSSYKTHEQF
d_call: TRBD1; j_call: TRBJ1-2; v_call: TRBV4-3; cdr3_aa: ASSQSWGTGYGYT
d_call: -; j_call: TRBJ2-3; v_call: TRBV3-1; cdr3_aa: ASSQQGTDTQY
d_call: -; j_call: TRBJ2-3; v_call: TRBV5-4; cdr3_aa: ASGRLTDTQY